This T cell receptor (beta chain) stems from a study of T cells in Graves' hyperthyroidism and ophthalmopathy. This clonotype came up many times. Antigen: not known. RNA transcripts gave rise to amplified TCR beta CDR3 regions. HTBI primers were the set used in a first-round RT-PCR of the TCR CDR3. TCRdb reanalysed the multiplex PCR reads using MiXCR and keeps one entry per CDR3 protein. Here the sample spans 190,000 or so distinct CDR3 sequences, about 17% being singletons. The study's findings and limits: Most thyroid-expanded clonotypes above 0.001 were also found in blood.

Germline CDR1 and CDR2: SGHRS and YFSETQ. CDR3 length: 16 residues. With V trimmed by 5 bases and J by 3 bases, 9 bases remained unmatched. This sequence was found in a man between 40 and 49 years old with Graves' hyperthyroidism. The sequenced sample was blood. V is TRBV5-1 and J is TRBJ1-1; 11 nucleotides match TRBD1. The CDR3 spells CASSRGQGALDTEAFF. The CDR3 nucleotides read TGCGCCAGCAGTCGAGGACAGGGGGCCCTGGACACTGAAGCTTTCTTT.